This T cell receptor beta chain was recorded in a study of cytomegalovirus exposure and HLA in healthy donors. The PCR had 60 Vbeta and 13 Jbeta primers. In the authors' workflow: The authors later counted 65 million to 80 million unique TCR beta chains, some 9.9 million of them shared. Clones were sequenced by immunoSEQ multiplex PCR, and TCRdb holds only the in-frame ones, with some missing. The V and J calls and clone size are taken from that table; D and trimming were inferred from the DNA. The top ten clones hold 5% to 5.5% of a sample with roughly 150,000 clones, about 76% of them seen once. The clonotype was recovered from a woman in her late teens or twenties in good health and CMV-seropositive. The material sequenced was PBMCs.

The CDR3 here is CAWSMWGRGETQYF. In DNA form, the CDR3 reads TGTGCCTGGAGTATGTGGGGGCGTGGGGAGACCCAGTACTTC. V gene TRBV30 combines with J gene TRBJ2-5; D is possibly TRBD1 (6 bases). The length of the CDR3 is 14 residues. Per germline, CDR1 GTSNPN and CDR2 SVGIG (reference sequence). V was clipped by 2 bases and J by 5 bases, with 15 bases between them.